This T cell receptor (beta chain) was recorded in a study of cytotoxic CD8 clonotypes in ibrutinib-treated CLL. General observations from the study: Clonality rose at ibrutinib response and fell back toward baseline at progression.

With regard to this clone: Its antigen is undetermined.

CDR3 size: 15 residues. Deletions cut 5 bases from V and 0 bases from J, with 11 bases between. Germline V gives CDR1 SEHNR, CDR2 FQNEAQ (reference sequence). TCRdb's copy holds only in-frame clones and misses some; the assay was immunoSEQ multiplex PCR. The table lists some 80,000 clones, about 76% of them singletons. This chain links TRBV7-9 with TRBJ2-4, with D possibly TRBD1 on 6 matching bases. This receptor was obtained from a human donor with chronic lymphocytic leukemia. Sample: PBMCs, taken after 12 months of ibrutinib treatment. CDR3 protein: CASSPRTAAKNIQYF. The DNA of the CDR3 is TGTGCCAGCAGCCCCCGGACAGCAGCCAAAAACATTCAGTACTTC.